This TCR beta chain derives from a study of CD4+ T cells in melanoma. Overall study results and limits: A reported correlation linked neoantigen-specific CD4+ T cells to CD8+, macrophage and B cell function. Reportedly, melanoma neoantigen-specific CD4+ T cells showed varied differentiation states.

Of note for this clone: Its antigen remains unknown.

CDR1 is SGHTA, CDR2 FQGNSA, per germline. The CDR3 runs to 15 residues. V lost 5 bases to trimming and J lost 2 bases, with 13 bases between them. Sequencing was performed with immunoSEQ multiplex PCR; in TCRdb, only in-frame clones are kept and a portion is missing. The sample has 9,500 to 10,000 clones; about 72% are singletons. The sequencing input was cells from a culture (not recorded whether cultured in vitro). This sequence joins TRBV7-2 and TRBJ2-1; D possibly corresponds to TRBD1 (5 bases). The TCR sequence derives from a human donor with melanoma. In DNA, the CDR3 is TGTGCCAGCAGCCTAGACAGTCTGCCCTACAATGAGCAGTTCTTC. Protein product: CASSLDSLPYNEQFF.